One sample yielded the 14 T cell receptor beta chains listed below, sequenced in a study of regulatory T cells in long-lasting Graves disease. With iRepertoire HTBI primers and Arm-PCR of CDR3 regions, TCR beta libraries were built. Via MiXCR, TCRdb re-called the multiplex PCR reads, giving one row per CDR3 protein. The sample yields 350,000 to 550,000 distinct CDR3 sequences, approximately 15% seen once. Specified time point: newly diagnosed GD, antithyroid drugs for less than 3 months. The TCR library used RNA extracted from PBMCs. A further study also used this sample, focusing on T cells in Graves' hyperthyroidism and ophthalmopathy.

This sample comprised peripheral blood mononuclear cells (PBMCs), obtained at new diagnosis, from a patient treated with antithyroid drugs. These receptors were collected from a woman in her forties or fifties with Graves disease.

For this clonotype: Relative to the germline gene, one junction end is altered; a read error may explain this. The gene calls are TRBV27 and TRBJ2-7; TRBD1 aligns across 12 bases. The CDR3 has 15 amino acids. CDR1 and CDR2 from the germline V gene are MNHEY and SMNVEV (reference sequence). The CDR3 DNA reads as TGTGCCAGCAGTACCTCGGGACAGGGGGCGCGGGTTGCTCACTTC. This codes for CASSTSGQGARVAHF.

This clonotype showed up many times. The chain is built from TRBV20-1 and TRBJ2-3, with 9 positions matching TRBD2. The length of the CDR3 is 15 residues. CDR1 is DFQATT, CDR2 SNEGSKA, per germline (reference sequence). V shed 3 bases and J 6 bases; nucleotides not matched to a gene: 10. Here the CDR3 DNA reads TGCAGTGCTAGGGGGAATAGCGGGAGTAGTGATACGCAGTATTTT. Protein product: CSARGNSGSSDTQYF.

This clonotype has only a few counts. The chain is built from TRBV28 and TRBJ1-2; tentatively, D is TRBD1 (6 bases). Trimming took off 3 bases at V and 7 bases at J, with 9 bases between the two ends. CDR3 length equals 12 residues. Germline CDR1 reads MDHEN; CDR2 reads SYDVKM. The CDR3 bases are TGTGCCAGCAGTTTTATAGGGGGTGGCTACACCTTC. This encodes CASSFIGGGYTF.

Ten or more counts support this clonotype. V gene TRBV28 combines with J gene TRBJ2-1, with TRBD2 matching 12 bases. V lost 10 bases to trimming and J lost 6 bases; unmatched junction nucleotides: 4. In germline, CDR1 is MDHEN, CDR2 SYDVKM. This CDR3 has 13 residues. CDR3 amino acids: CATGLAGFNEQFF. DNA of the CDR3: TGTGCCACAGGACTAGCGGGGTTCAATGAGCAGTTCTTC.

Many counts were recorded for this clonotype. CDR3 residues: CAWSHTIWEQYF. The CDR3 nucleotides read TGTGCCTGGAGTCACACTATCTGGGAGCAGTACTTC. The genes are TRBV30 and TRBJ2-7; D is uncertain. Trimming removed 2 bases at V and 7 bases at J, with 12 bases between. This CDR3 is 12 amino acids long. Germline V gene data show CDR1 as GTSNPN and CDR2 as SVGIG (reference sequence).

This clonotype was detected ten times or more. The chain recombines TRBV4-1 with TRBJ2-4; D is perhaps TRBD1 or TRBD2 (5 bases each). V was trimmed by 3 bases and J by 3 bases, leaving 18 bases between them. This CDR3 comprises 17 residues. Germline V CDR1 and CDR2: MGHRA, YSYEKL. The CDR3, as DNA: TGCGCCAGCAGCCAGAGGGCTTTGGAGAGGGGCAAAAACATTCAGTACTTC. Protein: CASSQRALERGKNIQYF.

In its sample, this clonotype was seen many times. The chain recombines TRBV6-1 with TRBJ2-7; no reliable D call. There are 14 residues in the CDR3. V was shortened by 5 bases and J by 4 bases, with 15 bases between the two germline ends. Germline V CDR1 and CDR2: MNHNS, SASEGT. This CDR3 is CASSRKLSLYEQYF. CDR3 nucleotides: TGTGCCAGCAGTAGGAAACTATCATTATACGAGCAGTACTTC.

This clonotype has ten or more counts. The chain links TRBV6-5 to TRBJ2-1; D could derive from TRBD1 or TRBD2 (5 bases each). The germline gives CDR1 MNHEY, CDR2 SVGAGI. Trimming cost V 2 bases and J 2 bases, with 13 bases left between them. The CDR3 runs 16 residues. The CDR3 nucleotides read TGTGCCAGCAGTTACAGGGGACGGCAGACCTACAATGAGCAGTTCTTC. Its translation is CASSYRGRQTYNEQFF.

This clonotype was observed at least ten times. The V call is TRBV7-9, the J call TRBJ1-1; D possibly corresponds to TRBD1 (6 bases). The CDR3 extends over 12 amino acids. V was shortened by 5 bases and J by 10 bases, with 14 bases between the two germline ends. The germline V gene has CDR1 SEHNR and CDR2 FQNEAQ (reference sequence). As DNA, the CDR3 is TGTGCCAGCAGCCCCGGGGGGCATCCAGCTTTCTTT. It specifies CASSPGGHPAFF.

In regard to this clonotype: A much larger clone is a single base away; this may be a read error. The chain uses TRBV2 and TRBJ2-1; 7 bases fit TRBD1. CDR1 and CDR2 (germline): SNHLY, FYNNEI. Germline trimming cut 5 bases from V and 8 bases from J; bases unmatched to any gene: 6. This CDR3 spans 13 amino acids. The CDR3 region has the DNA TGTGCCAGCAGTTCGGCAGGGGGAGATGAGCAGTTCTTC. Translated: CASSSAGGDEQFF.

Ten or more counts support this clonotype. V and J are TRBV11-2 and TRBJ2-7, with TRBD2 identical over 9 bases. CDR1 and CDR2 (germline): SGHAT, FQNNGV. V gave up 4 bases and J gave up 2 bases; unmatched junction bases: 6. The CDR3 loop spans 15 amino acids. The CDR3 here is CASSWGREGPYEQYF. The DNA for the CDR3 is TGTGCCAGCAGCTGGGGGCGGGAGGGCCCCTACGAGCAGTACTTC.

This rearrangement joins TRBV3-1 to TRBJ2-7, with D unresolved. The CDR3 contains 14 residues. Trimming shortened V by 4 bases and J by 2 bases, and 12 bases separated the two germline ends. Germline V CDR1 and CDR2: LGHDT, YNNKEL (reference sequence). This CDR3 is CASSPGTNTYEQYF. The CDR3 DNA reads TGTGCCAGCAGCCCAGGTACAAACACCTACGAGCAGTACTTC.

This clonotype appeared a few times. V is TRBV5-1 and J is TRBJ2-3; the match to TRBD2 covers 10 bases. Germline CDR1 and CDR2: SGHRS and YFSETQ. Unmatched junction bases numbered 4, after V lost 1 base and J lost 2 bases. This CDR3 contains 16 residues. The CDR3 DNA reads TGCGCCAGCAGCTTGCGGACTAGCGGTACCACAGATACGCAGTATTTT. Protein product: CASSLRTSGTTDTQYF.

This clonotype appeared a few times. V gene TRBV6-2 or TRBV6-3 combines with J gene TRBJ2-7; 10 bases line up with TRBD2. CDR1 and CDR2 from the germline V gene are MNHEY and SVGEGT. With 6 bases clipped from V and 3 bases from J, the junction kept 8 bases outside the gene matches. The CDR3 contains 15 residues. Here the CDR3 DNA reads TGTGCCAGCAGGGTTGGACTAGCGGAGGGCTACGAGCAGTACTTC. Translating gives CASRVGLAEGYEQYF.